In its sample, the clone carrying this T cell receptor beta chain was seen a few times. The sample is drawn from a study of identical twins. TCRdb re-called the 5' RACE reads with MiXCR, one entry per CDR3 protein. Of some 250,000 distinct CDR3 sequences in the sample, over 5.5% are singletons; the top ten hold about 15%. CDR3 size: 15 residues. The sample was also reused in another study, on T cells expressing NK-cell markers. That investigation notes: In a few donors, dominant clonotypes made up about 25-65% of CD3+CD56-NKG2C+ cells.

Sequenced input: CD8+ T cells sorted from blood. The chain recombines TRBV21-1 with TRBJ2-7; the D call of TRBD1 is as the table states it, not checked on the DNA. TRBV21-1 is a pseudogene. The sequence came from a woman aged 18-29 years in good health. CDR3 region: CASRGYRGSTYEQYF. The CDR3 coding sequence is TGTGCCAGCAGGGGGTACAGGGGGTCGACCTACGAGCAGTACTTC.